These 5 T cell receptor beta chains came from one sample sequenced in a study of cytomegalovirus exposure and HLA in healthy donors (dated by TCRdb to between 2016 and 2019). The library was made by the immunoSEQ multiplex PCR assay. For the multiplex PCR, a mixture combining 60 forward primers for TCR Vbeta segments and 13 reverse primers for TCR Jbeta segments was used. TCRdb re-hosts the immuneACCESS table, in-frame sequences only. Its copies lack some clones; in the studies checked, an unresolved V gene accounts for under half of them, and the cause for the rest is not known. For this sample the table gives some 200,000 clones, of which around 81% were detected only once. Clones ranked in the top ten supply just over 2% of the sample. The material sequenced was PBMCs. These receptors were collected from a woman aged 30 to 39 in good health and CMV-seropositive.

This clone appeared a few times. J is TRBJ2-3 and V is TRBV5-4, with TRBD1 as a possible D gene (6 bases). CDR3 length: 15 amino acids. V was clipped by 4 bases and J by 0 bases, with 12 bases between them. The germline gives CDR1 SGHNT, CDR2 YYREEE (reference sequence). CDR3 coding DNA: TGTGCCAGCAGCCCTCGGACAGCCAGCACAGATACGCAGTATTTT. Translating it yields CASSPRTASTDTQYF.

The J gene is TRBJ2-5, the V gene TRBV29-1; 10 nucleotides agree with TRBD1. The assigned J gene may be wrong: the sequence end matches TRBJ2-7 better. Germline CDR1 SQVTM, CDR2 ANQGSEA. The CDR3 extends over 14 amino acids. The CDR3: CSARDRGSFHEQYF. In DNA, the CDR3 is TGCAGCGCACGGGACAGGGGAAGTTTCCACGAGCAGTACTTC.

This chain connects TRBV6-6 to TRBJ2-7, with unresolved D. Trimming took 2 bases from V and 1 from J, leaving 12 bases between them. Germline loops: CDR1 MNHNY, CDR2 SVGAGI (reference sequence). The CDR3 has 15 residues. This CDR3 is CASSYLRANSYEQYF. CDR3 bases: TGTGCCAGCAGTTACCTCCGAGCGAATTCCTACGAGCAGTACTTC.

This chain uses TRBV5-1 with TRBJ2-3, with TRBD1 matching over 7 bases. The CDR3 is 16 residues long. J gave up 4 bases and V 4 bases, and 12 bases lay outside the gene matches. The germline gives CDR1 SGHRS, CDR2 YFSETQ. This chain's CDR3 is CASSGSTGVGPDTQYF. In nucleotides, the CDR3 is TGCGCCAGCAGCGGCTCCACAGGGGTCGGTCCAGATACGCAGTATTTT.

This clone occurred a few times. The genes are TRBV5-1 and TRBJ2-3, with D possibly matching TRBD2 (6 bases). This CDR3 spans 16 amino acids. Germline V CDR1 and CDR2: SGHRS, YFSETQ. V lost 4 bases and J 1 base, leaving 16 bases between the germline ends. The CDR3 nucleotides read TGCGCCAGCAGCAAGGACCCTGCGGGACGCACAGATACGCAGTATTTT. Amino acid sequence: CASSKDPAGRTDTQYF.